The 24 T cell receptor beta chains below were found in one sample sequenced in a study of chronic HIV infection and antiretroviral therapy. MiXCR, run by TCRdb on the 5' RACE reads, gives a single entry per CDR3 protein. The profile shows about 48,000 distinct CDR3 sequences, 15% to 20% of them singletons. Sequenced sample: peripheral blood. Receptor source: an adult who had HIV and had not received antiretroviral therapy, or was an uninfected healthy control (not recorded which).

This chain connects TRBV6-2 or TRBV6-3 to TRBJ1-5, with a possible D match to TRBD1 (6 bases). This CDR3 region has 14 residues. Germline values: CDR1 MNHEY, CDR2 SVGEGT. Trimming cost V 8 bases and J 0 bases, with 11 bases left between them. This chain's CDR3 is CASRQGNSNQPQHF. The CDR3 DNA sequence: TGTGCCAGCCGCCAGGGGAATAGCAATCAGCCCCAGCATTTT.

The CDR3, as DNA: TGTGCCAGCAGCACAGGGGCTGGAAACACCATATATTTT. This encodes CASSTGAGNTIYF. The chain carries TRBV6-1 and TRBJ1-3; TRBD1 matches 7 bases. CDR3 length: 13 residues. The germline V gene encodes CDR1 MNHNS and CDR2 SASEGT. J was trimmed by 2 bases and V by 6 bases; bases with no gene match: 1.

Here the CDR3 DNA reads TGTGCCAGCAGCCAGATCGGGACACTAGACTCCTACGAGCAGTACTTC. Translated: CASSQIGTLDSYEQYF. The chain combines TRBV7-9 with TRBJ2-7; TRBD1 is a possible D gene (6 bases). Germline assignment: CDR1 SEHNR and CDR2 FQNEAQ (reference sequence). V was clipped by 5 bases and J by 0 bases, with 17 bases between them. The CDR3 spans 16 residues.

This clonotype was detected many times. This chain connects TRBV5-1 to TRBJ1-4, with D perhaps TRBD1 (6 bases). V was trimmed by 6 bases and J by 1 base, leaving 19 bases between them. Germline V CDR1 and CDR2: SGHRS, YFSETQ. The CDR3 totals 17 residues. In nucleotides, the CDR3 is TGCGCCAGCAACTCCGTCAGGGGCTCGGTAACTAATGAAAAACTGTTTTTT. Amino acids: CASNSVRGSVTNEKLFF.

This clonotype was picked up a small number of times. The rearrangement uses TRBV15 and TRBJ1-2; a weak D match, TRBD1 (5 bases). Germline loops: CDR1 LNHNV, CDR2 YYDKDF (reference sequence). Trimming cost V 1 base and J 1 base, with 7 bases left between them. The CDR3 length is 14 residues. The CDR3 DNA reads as TGTGCCACCAGCAGAGGGGGGTTTAACTATGGCTACACCTTC. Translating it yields CATSRGGFNYGYTF.

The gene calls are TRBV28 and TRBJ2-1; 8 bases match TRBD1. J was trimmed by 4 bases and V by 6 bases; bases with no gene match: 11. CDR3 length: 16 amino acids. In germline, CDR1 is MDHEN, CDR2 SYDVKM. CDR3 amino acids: CASSPSGQAEYNEQFF. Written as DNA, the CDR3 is TGTGCCAGCAGCCCGTCGGGACAGGCAGAATACAATGAGCAGTTCTTC.

For the CDR3, the DNA is TGCAGTGCTAGAGTTGGCGGGGAGCGCACAGATACGCAGTATTTT. It yields the protein CSARVGGERTDTQYF. J is TRBJ2-3 and V is TRBV20-1; a weak D match, TRBD2 (6 bases). The CDR3 totals 15 residues. Germline loops: CDR1 DFQATT, CDR2 SNEGSKA (reference sequence). The V gene lost 1 base and the J gene lost 1 base, with 12 bases spanning the gap.

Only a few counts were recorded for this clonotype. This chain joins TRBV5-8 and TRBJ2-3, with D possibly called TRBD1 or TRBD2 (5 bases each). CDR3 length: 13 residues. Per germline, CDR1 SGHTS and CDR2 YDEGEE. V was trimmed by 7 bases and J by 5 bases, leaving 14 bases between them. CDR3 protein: CASAGRIGDTQYF. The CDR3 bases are TGTGCCAGCGCAGGGAGAATTGGAGATACGCAGTATTTT.

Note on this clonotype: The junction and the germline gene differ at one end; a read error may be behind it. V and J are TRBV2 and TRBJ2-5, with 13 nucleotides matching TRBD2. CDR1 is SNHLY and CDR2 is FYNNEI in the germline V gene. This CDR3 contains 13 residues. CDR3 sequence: CATRKETSGRPGF. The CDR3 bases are TGTGCCACCAGAAAAGAGACTAGCGGGAGGCCCGGATTC.

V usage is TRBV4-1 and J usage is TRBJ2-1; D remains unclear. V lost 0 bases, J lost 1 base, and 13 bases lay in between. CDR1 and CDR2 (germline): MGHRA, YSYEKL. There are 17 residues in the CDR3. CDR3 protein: CASSQDRGPPSYNEQFF. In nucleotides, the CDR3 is TGCGCCAGCAGCCAAGATAGAGGACCCCCGTCCTACAATGAGCAGTTCTTC.

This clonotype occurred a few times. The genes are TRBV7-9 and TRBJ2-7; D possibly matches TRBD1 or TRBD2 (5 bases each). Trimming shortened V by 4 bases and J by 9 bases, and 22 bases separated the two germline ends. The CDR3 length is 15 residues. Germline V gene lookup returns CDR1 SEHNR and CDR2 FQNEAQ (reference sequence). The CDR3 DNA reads TGTGCCAGCAGCTCCTCCGGGACCCGCGGAAGGTCGCAGTACTTC. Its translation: CASSSSGTRGRSQYF.

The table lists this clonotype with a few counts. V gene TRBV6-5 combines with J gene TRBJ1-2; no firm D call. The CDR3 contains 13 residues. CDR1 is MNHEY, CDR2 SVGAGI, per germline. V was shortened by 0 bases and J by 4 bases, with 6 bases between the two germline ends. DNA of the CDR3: TGTGCCAGCAGTTACTCGCCCCGCTATGGCTACACCTTC. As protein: CASSYSPRYGYTF.

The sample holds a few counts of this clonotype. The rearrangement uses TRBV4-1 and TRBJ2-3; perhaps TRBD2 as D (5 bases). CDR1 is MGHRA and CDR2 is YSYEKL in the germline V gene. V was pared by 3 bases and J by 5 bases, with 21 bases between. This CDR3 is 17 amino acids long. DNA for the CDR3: TGCGCCAGCAGCCAGAAACGACCTGTGAAAGAGGGAGATACGCAGTATTTT. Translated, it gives CASSQKRPVKEGDTQYF.

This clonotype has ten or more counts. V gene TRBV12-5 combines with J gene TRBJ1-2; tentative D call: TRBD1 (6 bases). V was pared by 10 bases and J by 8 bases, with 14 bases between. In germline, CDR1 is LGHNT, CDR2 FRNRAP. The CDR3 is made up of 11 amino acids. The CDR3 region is CAISEGGGYTF. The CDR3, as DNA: TGTGCTATTTCGGAGGGGGGCGGCTACACCTTC.

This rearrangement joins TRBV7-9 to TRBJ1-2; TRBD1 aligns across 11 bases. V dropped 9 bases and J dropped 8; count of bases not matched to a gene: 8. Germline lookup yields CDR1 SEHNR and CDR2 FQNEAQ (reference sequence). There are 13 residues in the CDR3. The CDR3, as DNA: TGTGCCAGTCAGGACAGGGGGCTTTTGGGCTACACCTTC. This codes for CASQDRGLLGYTF.

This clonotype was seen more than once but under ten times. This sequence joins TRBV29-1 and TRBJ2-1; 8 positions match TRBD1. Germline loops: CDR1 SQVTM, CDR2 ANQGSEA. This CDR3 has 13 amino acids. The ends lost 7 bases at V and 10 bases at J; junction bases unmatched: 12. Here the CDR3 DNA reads TGCAGCGCTCCCGGGACAGGTTTGTCAGAGCAGTTCTTC. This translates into CSAPGTGLSEQFF.

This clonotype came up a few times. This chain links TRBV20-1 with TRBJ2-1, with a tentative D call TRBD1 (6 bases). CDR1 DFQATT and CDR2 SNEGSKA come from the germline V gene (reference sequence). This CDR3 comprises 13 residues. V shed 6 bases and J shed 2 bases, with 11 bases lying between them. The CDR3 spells CSAPRGTYNEQFF. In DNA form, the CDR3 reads TGCAGTGCCCCCAGGGGTACCTACAATGAGCAGTTCTTC.

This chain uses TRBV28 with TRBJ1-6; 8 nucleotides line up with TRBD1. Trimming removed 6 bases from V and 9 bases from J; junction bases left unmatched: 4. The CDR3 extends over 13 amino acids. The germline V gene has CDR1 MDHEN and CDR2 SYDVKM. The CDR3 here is CASRPDRGSPLHF. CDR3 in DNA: TGTGCCAGCAGGCCTGACAGGGGTTCACCCCTCCACTTT.

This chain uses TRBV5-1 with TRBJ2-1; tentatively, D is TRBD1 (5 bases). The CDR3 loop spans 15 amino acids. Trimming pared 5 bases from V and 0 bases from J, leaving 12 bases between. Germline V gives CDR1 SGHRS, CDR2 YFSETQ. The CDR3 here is CASSSDRSSYNEQFF. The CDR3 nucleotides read TGCGCCAGCAGTTCAGACAGAAGCTCCTACAATGAGCAGTTCTTC.

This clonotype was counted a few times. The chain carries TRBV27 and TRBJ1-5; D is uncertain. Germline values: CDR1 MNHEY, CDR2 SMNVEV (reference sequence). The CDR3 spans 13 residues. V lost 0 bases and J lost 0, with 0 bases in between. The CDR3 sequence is CASSLSSNQPQHF. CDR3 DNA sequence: TGTGCCAGCAGTTTATCTAGCAATCAGCCCCAGCATTTT.

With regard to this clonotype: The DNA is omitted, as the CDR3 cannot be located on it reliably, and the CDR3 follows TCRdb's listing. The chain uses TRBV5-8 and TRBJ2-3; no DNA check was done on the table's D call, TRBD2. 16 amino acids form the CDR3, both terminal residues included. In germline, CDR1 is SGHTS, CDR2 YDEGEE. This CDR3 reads CASSVRDFWAQIRSIF.

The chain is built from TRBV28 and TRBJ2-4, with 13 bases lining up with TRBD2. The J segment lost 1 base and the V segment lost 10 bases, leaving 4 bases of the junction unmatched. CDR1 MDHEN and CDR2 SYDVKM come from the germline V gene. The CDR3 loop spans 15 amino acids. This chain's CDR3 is CAIETSGRAKNIQYF. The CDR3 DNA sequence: TGTGCCATCGAGACTAGCGGGAGGGCCAAAAACATTCAGTACTTC.

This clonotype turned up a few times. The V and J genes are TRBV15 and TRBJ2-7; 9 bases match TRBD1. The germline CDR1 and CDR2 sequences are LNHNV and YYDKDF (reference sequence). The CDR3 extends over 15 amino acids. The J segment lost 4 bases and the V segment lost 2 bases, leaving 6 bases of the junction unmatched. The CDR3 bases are TGTGCCACCAGCAGACCGGGACAGGGTCCGTACGAGCAGTACTTC. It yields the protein CATSRPGQGPYEQYF.

The CDR3 region is CAWGQGRGSYGYTF. The CDR3, as DNA: TGTGCCTGGGGACAGGGGAGAGGGAGCTATGGCTACACCTTC. The chain links TRBV30 to TRBJ1-2, with 9 positions matching TRBD1. CDR1 is GTSNPN and CDR2 is SVGIG in the germline V gene (reference sequence). The V and J ends lost 5 bases and 4 bases, in that order; junction bases with no gene match: 8. This CDR3 is built from 14 residues.